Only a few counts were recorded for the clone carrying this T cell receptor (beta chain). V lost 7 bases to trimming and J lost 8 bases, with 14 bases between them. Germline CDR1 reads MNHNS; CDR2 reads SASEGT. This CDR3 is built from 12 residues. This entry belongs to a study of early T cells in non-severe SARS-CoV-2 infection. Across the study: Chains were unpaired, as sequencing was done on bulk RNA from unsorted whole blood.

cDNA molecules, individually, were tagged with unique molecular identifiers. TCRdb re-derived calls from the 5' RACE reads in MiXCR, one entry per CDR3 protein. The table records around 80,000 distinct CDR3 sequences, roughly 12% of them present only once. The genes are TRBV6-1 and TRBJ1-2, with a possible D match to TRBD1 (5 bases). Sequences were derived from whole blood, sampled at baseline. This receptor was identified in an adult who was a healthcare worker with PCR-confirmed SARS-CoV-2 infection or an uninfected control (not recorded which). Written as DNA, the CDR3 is TGTGCCAGCACCCAGGGTTTAAACGGCTACACCTTC. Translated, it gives CASTQGLNGYTF.